These T cell receptor beta chains were read from a single sample in a study of cytomegalovirus exposure and HLA in healthy donors. This table comes from immunoSEQ multiplex PCR, and its TCRdb copy is limited to in-frame clones, with some not included. The table records about 160,000 clones, 75% to 80% of them present only once. The sequenced sample was PBMCs. The origin of the receptors is a woman aged 50 to 60 in good health and CMV-seropositive. Both conserved end residues are part of each CDR3. Fields, in order: J gene, V gene, CDR3 protein.

j_call: TRBJ2-3; v_call: TRBV27; cdr3_aa: CASGSSSRGYILDTQYF
j_call: TRBJ2-4; v_call: TRBV28; cdr3_aa: CASSLPSYRGPGAKNIQYF
j_call: TRBJ2-7; v_call: TRBV7-8; cdr3_aa: CASSFTGTYEQYF
j_call: TRBJ2-7; v_call: TRBV11-2; cdr3_aa: CASSLTTGGPYEQYF
j_call: TRBJ2-2; v_call: TRBV18; cdr3_aa: CASSLTGGNGELFF
j_call: TRBJ1-5; v_call: TRBV18; cdr3_aa: CASSPPMAVGQPQHF
j_call: TRBJ1-6; v_call: TRBV7-2; cdr3_aa: CASSFGQGASSPLHF
j_call: TRBJ2-1; v_call: TRBV7-9; cdr3_aa: CASSPRGTRNYNEQFF
j_call: TRBJ1-3; v_call: TRBV29-1; cdr3_aa: CSGRGAGNTIYF
j_call: TRBJ1-1; v_call: TRBV7-9; cdr3_aa: CASSSPSGTEAFF
j_call: TRBJ2-7; v_call: TRBV5-6; cdr3_aa: CASSLRGWSSYEQYF
j_call: TRBJ1-1; v_call: TRBV5-3; cdr3_aa: CARSLVYRDTEAFF
j_call: TRBJ2-7; v_call: TRBV5-1; cdr3_aa: CASSPYGTGGYEQYF
j_call: TRBJ1-1; v_call: TRBV5-4; cdr3_aa: CASSSTGQGSDTEAFF
j_call: TRBJ2-7; v_call: TRBV28; cdr3_aa: CASSREGYEQYF
j_call: TRBJ1-1; v_call: TRBV4-1; cdr3_aa: CASSQDSRTGSRAEAFF
j_call: TRBJ2-7; v_call: TRBV28; cdr3_aa: CASSRGPQGAVSEQYF
j_call: TRBJ2-5; v_call: TRBV7-9; cdr3_aa: CASSLDRGETQYF
j_call: TRBJ1-5; v_call: TRBV2; cdr3_aa: CASNPDRGISNQPQHF
j_call: TRBJ1-3; v_call: TRBV11-2; cdr3_aa: CASSRGGDTIYF
j_call: TRBJ2-7; v_call: TRBV5-4; cdr3_aa: CASSLAGGSYEQYF
j_call: TRBJ2-1; v_call: TRBV28; cdr3_aa: CASSLTALGVSLNEQFF
j_call: TRBJ1-6; v_call: TRBV7-9; cdr3_aa: CASSFGDSSYNSPLHF
j_call: TRBJ2-6; v_call: TRBV9; cdr3_aa: CASSDQGAGANVLTF
j_call: TRBJ2-2; v_call: TRBV5-1; cdr3_aa: CASSPVINTGELFF
j_call: TRBJ1-3; v_call: TRBV6-5; cdr3_aa: CASSYSFRGKGNTIYF
j_call: TRBJ2-7; v_call: TRBV5-4; cdr3_aa: CASSMDRWIDEQYF
j_call: TRBJ2-5; v_call: TRBV2; cdr3_aa: CASSGVGSGGLETQYF
j_call: TRBJ2-3; v_call: TRBV18; cdr3_aa: CASSPASPDTQYF
j_call: TRBJ2-7; v_call: TRBV11-2; cdr3_aa: CASSLGSGSHEQYF
j_call: TRBJ2-2; v_call: TRBV2; cdr3_aa: CASSEEGKGTGELFF
j_call: TRBJ1-5; v_call: TRBV18; cdr3_aa: CASSPPGGSNQPQHF
j_call: TRBJ1-6; v_call: TRBV4-3; cdr3_aa: CASSQGVSGGSSPLHF
j_call: TRBJ2-3; v_call: TRBV2; cdr3_aa: CASSERGGGAEGGDTQYF
j_call: TRBJ1-3; v_call: TRBV30; cdr3_aa: CAWTPGGSGNTIYF
j_call: TRBJ1-1; v_call: TRBV5-1; cdr3_aa: CASSLRQNTEAFF
j_call: TRBJ2-1; v_call: TRBV7-9; cdr3_aa: CASSQGTSGGSSYNEQFF